Listed below are T cell receptor beta chains from one sample, sequenced in a study of PD-L1 blockade in urothelial cancer. Sequencing was performed with immunoSEQ multiplex PCR; in TCRdb, only in-frame clones are kept and a portion is missing. The table records fewer than 90,000 clones, 80% to 95% of them present only once. The input for sequencing was PBMCs, taken around atezolizumab (anti-PD-L1) treatment. The receptors here all came from a woman at least 80 years old with urothelial cancer. Each CDR3 is given with its conserved first and last residue. A D gene is named only where the DNA matches it firmly. Clone size is given for some rows only: seen once, a few or many times, or a class if the clone is expanded.

>TRBV25-1|.|.|TRBJ1-2
CASSEYAGENGYTF
TGTGCCAGCAGTGAATACGCGGGGGAAAATGGCTACACCTTC
>TRBV7-6|TRBD1|.|TRBJ2-3
CASSRGQGAGNTQYF
TGTGCCAGCAGCAGGGGACAGGGGGCCGGGAATACGCAGTATTTT
>TRBV2|.|once|TRBJ1-5
CASSDRQGQGNQPQHF
TGTGCCAGCAGTGATCGGCAGGGGCAAGGTAATCAGCCCCAGCATTTT
>TRBV18|TRBD1|.|TRBJ1-1
CASSLLPTGGDRNTEAFF
TGTGCCAGCTCACTTCTCCCCACAGGGGGTGATAGGAACACTGAAGCTTTCTTT
>TRBV25-1|TRBD2|.|TRBJ2-1
CASSELGTSAEGSEQFF
TGTGCCAGCAGTGAACTTGGGACTAGCGCCGAAGGCAGTGAGCAGTTCTTC
>TRBV6-1|TRBD1|.|TRBJ2-2
CASSLDRKPLELFF
TGTGCCAGCAGTTTGGACAGGAAGCCACTAGAGCTGTTTTTT
>TRBV6-1|TRBD1|.|TRBJ2-1
CASATGTALYNEQFF
TGTGCCAGCGCCACCGGGACAGCCCTATACAATGAGCAGTTCTTC
>TRBV6-1|TRBD1|.|TRBJ1-3
CASSTGVISGNTIYF
TGTGCCAGTTCGACAGGGGTTATCTCTGGAAACACCATATATTTT
>TRBV2|.|.|TRBJ1-5
CASSVRSVSNQPQHF
TGTGCCAGCAGTGTGAGGTCAGTAAGCAATCAGCCCCAGCATTTT
>TRBV19|.|.|TRBJ1-2
CASKNRIYGYTF
TGTGCCAGTAAGAACAGAATTTATGGCTACACCTTC
>TRBV18|TRBD2|.|TRBJ2-1
CASSPGTSGSRYNEQFF
TGTGCCAGCTCACCTGGGACTAGCGGGAGTCGATACAATGAGCAGTTCTTC
>TRBV5-4|TRBD1|.|TRBJ1-2
CASNTGGNYGYTF
TGTGCCAGCAATACAGGGGGCAACTATGGCTACACCTTC
>TRBV5-8|TRBD1|.|TRBJ1-4
CASSLSGTGAEKLFF
TGTGCCAGCAGCTTGTCGGGGACAGGCGCTGAAAAACTGTTTTTT
>TRBV5-1|.|.|TRBJ2-3
CASSSEDTQYF
TGCGCCAGCAGTAGCGAAGATACGCAGTATTTT
>TRBV11-2|TRBD1|.|TRBJ2-5
CASSTGTGGYSQETQYF
TGTGCCAGCAGCACCGGGACAGGGGGCTACTCCCAAGAGACCCAGTACTTC
>TRBV6-6|.|.|TRBJ1-5
CASSYSRPAEHQPQHF
TGTGCCAGCAGTTACTCGAGGCCAGCCGAACATCAGCCCCAGCATTTT
>TRBV27|TRBD1|.|TRBJ1-5
CASRTGHQPQHF
TGTGCCAGCAGGACAGGGCATCAGCCCCAGCATTTT
>TRBV29-1|TRBD1|once|TRBJ2-5
CSVGGTGGGETQYF
TGCAGCGTTGGAGGGACAGGCGGTGGTGAGACCCAGTACTTC
>TRBV5-8|.|.|TRBJ2-2
CASRRIRETGELFF
TGTGCCAGCAGGCGGATCCGGGAAACCGGGGAGCTGTTTTTT
>TRBV7-3|TRBD1|.|TRBJ2-1
CASSPGAGGNEQFF
TGTGCCAGCAGCCCTGGTGCAGGGGGCAATGAGCAGTTCTTC
>TRBV7-3|.|.|TRBJ1-2
CASSAGGGGYGYTF
TGTGCCAGCAGCGCTGGGGGGGGTGGCTATGGCTACACCTTC
>TRBV27|TRBD2|.|TRBJ2-1
CASSLLRGGDEQFF
TGTGCCAGCAGTTTACTGCGGGGAGGGGATGAGCAGTTCTTC
>TRBV28|TRBD2|once|TRBJ2-5
CASSLQTSVQETQYF
TGTGCCAGCAGTTTACAGACTAGCGTACAAGAGACCCAGTACTTC
>TRBV5-4|TRBD1|.|TRBJ2-2
CASSLLDRVPGELFF
TGTGCCAGCAGCTTACTGGACAGGGTACCGGGGGAGCTGTTTTTT
>TRBV7-9|.|.|TRBJ2-1
CASSLGLLLGDEQFF
TGTGCCAGCAGCCTCGGACTACTACTTGGGGATGAGCAGTTCTTC